The rows below give T cell receptor beta chains drawn from one sample of a study of cytomegalovirus exposure and HLA in healthy donors. The protocol was immunoSEQ multiplex PCR, while the TCRdb copy is restricted to in-frame clones and leaves out a portion. Of 150,000 to 250,000 clones in the sample, around 81% were seen once. Source material: PBMCs. These receptors originate from a man under 40 in good health and CMV-seronegative. The CDR3 runs from the conserved cysteine through the conserved F or W. The order of the fields is CDR3 DNA, CDR3 protein, D gene, J gene, clone size, V gene. A D gene is named only where the DNA matches it firmly. The listing skips clone size in some rows; elsewhere it reads once, few, many or a size class.

DNA: TGTGCCAGCACCTCGTCGCGGGGTGAGCAGTTCTTC; CDR3: CASTSSRGEQFF; D: NA; J: TRBJ2-1; size: NA; V: TRBV27
DNA: TGTGCCAGTAGTATTACAGGATCCTACGAGCAGTACTTC; CDR3: CASSITGSYEQYF; D: NA; J: TRBJ2-7; size: NA; V: TRBV19
DNA: TGTGCCAGCAGCGCCAGGGACAGGGGGCGTTTCACTGAAGCTTTCTTT; CDR3: CASSARDRGRFTEAFF; D: TRBD1; J: TRBJ1-1; size: NA; V: TRBV11-2
DNA: TGCAGCGCCCCGGGACTCGACACCGGGGAGCTGTTTTTT; CDR3: CSAPGLDTGELFF; D: NA; J: TRBJ2-2; size: NA; V: TRBV29-1
DNA: TGTGCTAGCAGCGCTCCGGGACAGGGGGCTCACGAGCAGTACTTC; CDR3: CASSAPGQGAHEQYF; D: TRBD1; J: TRBJ2-7; size: NA; V: TRBV7-7
DNA: TGTGCCTGGACTAAGCACAATGAGCAGTTCTTC; CDR3: CAWTKHNEQFF; D: NA; J: TRBJ2-1; size: once; V: TRBV30
DNA: TGTGCCAGCACCCCAAATCCCGGGACAGGGCGTACCTACGAGCAGTACTTC; CDR3: CASTPNPGTGRTYEQYF; D: TRBD1; J: TRBJ2-7; size: NA; V: TRBV7-9
DNA: TGTGCCAGCATGAGCAAGGAGGCTAAGACCCAGTACTTC; CDR3: CASMSKEAKTQYF; D: NA; J: TRBJ2-5; size: NA; V: TRBV11-1
DNA: TGTGCCAGCAGCAAAGGGACAGGGAGGAACACTGAAGCTTTCTTT; CDR3: CASSKGTGRNTEAFF; D: TRBD1; J: TRBJ1-1; size: NA; V: TRBV11-2
DNA: TGTGCCATCAGTGAGTCAGCTTCCTCCTACGAGCAGTACTTC; CDR3: CAISESASSYEQYF; D: NA; J: TRBJ2-7; size: NA; V: TRBV10-3
DNA: TGTGCCAGCAGTCCCCGCAGGGGTGCCTACAATGAGCAGTTCTTC; CDR3: CASSPRRGAYNEQFF; D: NA; J: TRBJ2-1; size: NA; V: TRBV27
DNA: TGCAGTGCTAGAGCAACAGATACGCAGTATTTT; CDR3: CSARATDTQYF; D: NA; J: TRBJ2-3; size: NA; V: TRBV20-1
DNA: TGTGCCAGCAGTGACTCGACTAGCGGCCCAGATACGCAGTATTTT; CDR3: CASSDSTSGPDTQYF; D: TRBD2; J: TRBJ2-3; size: few; V: TRBV6-4
DNA: TGTGCCAGCAGCTCCTGGAGGGACCAAGAGACCCAGTACTTC; CDR3: CASSSWRDQETQYF; D: NA; J: TRBJ2-5; size: NA; V: TRBV11-2
DNA: TGTGCCAGCAGCGTAGAACTGGAGGGCGGAGGAAACACCATATATTTT; CDR3: CASSVELEGGGNTIYF; D: NA; J: TRBJ1-3; size: NA; V: TRBV9
DNA: TGCGCCAGCAGCCAAGGGGCCGGGGGATATAGCAATCAGCCCCAGCATTTT; CDR3: CASSQGAGGYSNQPQHF; D: NA; J: TRBJ1-5; size: NA; V: TRBV4-1
DNA: TGTGCCAGTAGCCGACAGGTAACCCTCTACAATGAGCAGTTCTTC; CDR3: CASSRQVTLYNEQFF; D: NA; J: TRBJ2-1; size: NA; V: TRBV19
DNA: TGTGCCACCAGCAGAGGGACAGGGAACTCTGGAAACACCATATATTTT; CDR3: CATSRGTGNSGNTIYF; D: TRBD1; J: TRBJ1-3; size: few; V: TRBV15
DNA: TGTGCCAGCAGCGTCTCTATACTAGCTACCGGGGAGCTGTTTTTT; CDR3: CASSVSILATGELFF; D: NA; J: TRBJ2-2; size: NA; V: TRBV9
DNA: TGTGCCAGCAGTCCGACACAGGGGGCCGCTGAAGCTTTCTTT; CDR3: CASSPTQGAAEAFF; D: TRBD1; J: TRBJ1-1; size: few; V: TRBV28
DNA: TGTGCCAGCAGTTTGCGGGCAGGGGCAACAACCGGGGAGCTGTTTTTT; CDR3: CASSLRAGATTGELFF; D: NA; J: TRBJ2-2; size: NA; V: TRBV27
DNA: TGTGCCAGCAGTTTATCTGCAGGGGTAGATACGCAGTATTTT; CDR3: CASSLSAGVDTQYF; D: NA; J: TRBJ2-3; size: many; V: TRBV27
DNA: TGTGCCAGCAGCTTAGTGAGTCTCGTCGGAGCGGGGAACTCCTACGAGCAGTACTTC; CDR3: CASSLVSLVGAGNSYEQYF; D: TRBD2; J: TRBJ2-7; size: NA; V: TRBV11-2
DNA: TGTGCCAGCAGCGTAGTCGATAGCGGGCCGAACACCGGGGAGCTGTTTTTT; CDR3: CASSVVDSGPNTGELFF; D: TRBD2; J: TRBJ2-2; size: NA; V: TRBV9
DNA: TGTGCCAGCAGCTTTGTAGCGGGAGATACGCAGTATTTT; CDR3: CASSFVAGDTQYF; D: TRBD2; J: TRBJ2-3; size: NA; V: TRBV5-6
DNA: TGTGCCAGTAGGGACATGGCGGCATACGAGCAGTACTTC; CDR3: CASRDMAAYEQYF; D: NA; J: TRBJ2-7; size: once; V: TRBV19
DNA: TGTGCCAGCGGGGAAGGAGCAGGGATCAATCAGCCCCAGCATTTT; CDR3: CASGEGAGINQPQHF; D: NA; J: TRBJ1-5; size: NA; V: TRBV6-5
DNA: TGTGCCAGCAGCTTACAGGGGAACACCATATATTTT; CDR3: CASSLQGNTIYF; D: TRBD1; J: TRBJ1-3; size: NA; V: TRBV9
DNA: TGTGCCAGCAGCTTACGGGGGTACGAGCAGTACTTC; CDR3: CASSLRGYEQYF; D: NA; J: TRBJ2-7; size: NA; V: TRBV7-9
DNA: TGCGCCAGCAGCCTCGGGGGGACTAGCGGCGACGAGCAGTACTTC; CDR3: CASSLGGTSGDEQYF; D: TRBD2; J: TRBJ2-7; size: few; V: TRBV4-1
DNA: TGTGCCAGCAGTGATCCGACAGGGATCCACGAGCAGTACTTC; CDR3: CASSDPTGIHEQYF; D: TRBD1; J: TRBJ2-7; size: NA; V: TRBV28
DNA: TGTGCCAGCAGCTCCTCAAGGGGTTACGAGCAGTACTTC; CDR3: CASSSSRGYEQYF; D: NA; J: TRBJ2-7; size: once; V: TRBV7-8
DNA: TGTGCCAGCAGTTACTCGGGCAGGGTTAATGGCTACACCTTC; CDR3: CASSYSGRVNGYTF; D: NA; J: TRBJ1-2; size: NA; V: TRBV6-6
DNA: TGTGCCAGCATCGGGGAGGGGTACACTGAAGCTTTCTTT; CDR3: CASIGEGYTEAFF; D: NA; J: TRBJ1-1; size: NA; V: TRBV28
DNA: TGTGCCATCAAAAGCCGACTAGCGGGAGCCGGCGAGCAGTACTTC; CDR3: CAIKSRLAGAGEQYF; D: TRBD2; J: TRBJ2-7; size: NA; V: TRBV10-3
DNA: TGTGCCAGCAGCCAAGGTGGCGGATTAACCTACGAGCAGTACTTC; CDR3: CASSQGGGLTYEQYF; D: NA; J: TRBJ2-7; size: once; V: TRBV14
DNA: TGTGCCAGCAGTCTGGTACTAAACACCGGGGAGCTGTTTTTT; CDR3: CASSLVLNTGELFF; D: NA; J: TRBJ2-2; size: NA; V: TRBV7-9
DNA: TGCGCCAGCAGCTTGTCGGGGATGAACACTGAAGCTTTCTTT; CDR3: CASSLSGMNTEAFF; D: NA; J: TRBJ1-1; size: NA; V: TRBV5-1
DNA: TGTGCCAGCAGCGCCGACTTTACGTACGAGCAGTACTTC; CDR3: CASSADFTYEQYF; D: NA; J: TRBJ2-7; size: once; V: TRBV6-1
DNA: TGTGCCAGCAGCTTGGCCGGACACTCGAACACTGAAGCTTTCTTT; CDR3: CASSLAGHSNTEAFF; D: NA; J: TRBJ1-1; size: few; V: TRBV5-5